The clone carrying this T cell receptor (beta chain) was counted only a few times. The antigen is undetermined. The data were obtained in a study of post-analysis software for immune sequencing data. Study-wide context: In terms of disease course, relapsing-remitting, secondary progressive and progressive-relapsing multiple sclerosis were included.

Carried by the TCR beta cDNA libraries were unique molecular identifiers. A population of roughly 1 to 11 million T cells gave rise to about half a million cDNA molecules. One entry per CDR3 protein, called by TCRdb with MiXCR from the PCR reads. The table records 650,000 to 850,000 distinct CDR3 sequences, just over 45% of them present only once. The CDR3 runs to 13 residues. CDR1 SGDLS and CDR2 YYNGEE come from the germline V gene. Trimming stripped 0 bases from V and 6 bases from J, with 9 bases between. Study-wide findings and caveats: The study found TRBV5-6, TRBV5-1 and TRBV20-1 among five TRBV segments more frequent in patients than controls. Significantly lower normalized Chao1 diversity was seen in multiple sclerosis patients than in controls. Strong co-clustering by F measure was evident for samples that had been prepared in the same batch.

This chain connects TRBV9 to TRBJ1-2, with a weak D call TRBD1 (6 bases). Material: blood. This clonotype was sampled from a girl aged 10-17 years with multiple sclerosis. The CDR3 here is CASSVGGGNGYTF. In DNA form, the CDR3 reads TGTGCCAGCAGCGTAGGAGGGGGGAATGGCTACACCTTC.